Below, 23 T cell receptor beta chains from the same sample are listed, as sequenced in a study of blood T cell repertoires in COVID-19. This table comes from immunoSEQ multiplex PCR, and its TCRdb copy is limited to in-frame clones, with some not included. Of about 240,000 clones in the sample, about 86% were seen once. Sequenced material: PBMCs or T cells enriched from blood (not recorded which). These receptor sequences come from a middle-aged woman with acute COVID-19.

This chain uses TRBV2 with TRBJ2-5, with 9 bases lining up with TRBD2. Looked up from germline, CDR1 is SNHLY and CDR2 is FYNNEI. The ends lost 6 bases at V and 4 bases at J; junction bases unmatched: 9. The CDR3 extends over 15 amino acids. The CDR3 DNA is TGTGCCAGCAGCCCCCTTAGCGGGAGATTAGAGACCCAGTACTTC. This encodes CASSPLSGRLETQYF. Full variable domain (rest looked up from reference TRBV2 and TRBJ2-5): EPEVTQTPSHQVTQMGQEVILRCVPISNHLYFYWYRQILGQKVEFLVSFYNNEISEKSEIFDDQFSVERPDGSNFTLKIRSTKLEDSAMYFCASSPLSGRLETQYFGPGTRLLVL.

This chain uses TRBV30 with TRBJ1-5; D possibly corresponds to TRBD1 (6 bases). In germline, CDR1 is GTSNPN, CDR2 SVGIG (reference sequence). The CDR3 loop spans 16 amino acids. V was pared by 0 bases and J by 4 bases, with 16 bases between. The CDR3 protein is CAWSVPGGAGNQPQHF. CDR3 nucleotide sequence: TGTGCCTGGAGTGTACCTGGGGGCGCCGGTAATCAGCCCCAGCATTTT.

This chain joins TRBV3-1 (or the pseudogene TRBV3-2) and TRBJ2-7; D is unresolved. Germline CDR1 and CDR2: LGHDT and YNNKEL (reference sequence). This CDR3 comprises 13 residues. Trimming took 0 bases from V and 3 from J, leaving 6 bases between them. CDR3 sequence reads: CASSQDPHYEQYF. The DNA of the CDR3 is TGTGCCAGCAGCCAAGACCCCCACTACGAGCAGTACTTC.

Written as DNA, the CDR3 is TGTGCCAGCAGTTTATTTGGGACATCGGCTTTCTTT. This codes for CASSLFGTSAFF. This rearrangement joins TRBV12-3 or TRBV12-4 to TRBJ1-1; a possible D gene is TRBD1 (6 bases). V was clipped by 2 bases and J by 11 bases, with 12 bases between them. The CDR3 loop spans 12 amino acids.

CDR3 bases: TGTGCCATTGGGGCTAGCGGGAGTGGGACCGGGGAGCTGTTTTTT. It is translated as CAIGASGSGTGELFF. The gene calls are TRBV6-5 and TRBJ2-2; 10 positions agree with TRBD2. CDR1 is MNHEY, CDR2 SVGAGI, per germline. This CDR3 has 15 amino acids. The junction had 10 bases not matched to a gene; V was cut back by 10 bases and J by 5 bases.

The chain is built from TRBV9 and TRBJ1-6; perhaps TRBD1 as D (6 bases). This CDR3 region has 15 residues. Germline values: CDR1 SGDLS, CDR2 YYNGEE. Trimming left V 7 bases short and J 7 bases short, with 18 bases between. The CDR3 coding sequence is TGTGCCAGCTCCGAGGGGGGGTTGGGGAATTCACCCCTCCACTTT. Its translation: CASSEGGLGNSPLHF.

V usage is TRBV15 and J usage is TRBJ1-3; D may be TRBD1 (5 bases). This CDR3 is built from 15 residues. Germline loops: CDR1 LNHNV, CDR2 YYDKDF (reference sequence). Trimming removed 0 bases at V and 0 bases at J, with 6 bases between. The CDR3 DNA reads TGTGCCACCAGCAGAGACAGGGACTCTGGAAACACCATATATTTT. This sequence encodes CATSRDRDSGNTIYF.

The chain is built from TRBV11-3 and TRBJ2-7; a possible D gene is TRBD1 (6 bases). The germline CDR1 and CDR2 sequences are SGHNT and YENEEA. CDR3 length equals 13 residues. Trimming shortened V by 1 base and J by 3 bases, and 7 bases separated the two germline ends. CDR3 residues: CASSLGGLYEQYF. In DNA, the CDR3 is TGTGCCAGCAGCTTAGGGGGGCTCTACGAGCAGTACTTC.

This rearrangement joins TRBV11-3 to TRBJ2-2, with 7 bases aligning to TRBD2. CDR3 size: 15 residues. CDR1 SGHNT and CDR2 YENEEA come from the germline V gene. With 2 bases clipped from V and 4 bases from J, the junction kept 4 bases outside the gene matches. The CDR3 nucleotides are TGTGCCAGCAGCTTAATCGGGAGGACCACCGGGGAGCTGTTTTTT. This translates into CASSLIGRTTGELFF.

The V gene is TRBV30, the J gene TRBJ2-1, with TRBD2 matching over 11 bases. With 3 bases clipped from V and 4 bases from J, the junction kept 11 bases outside the gene matches. Looked up from germline, CDR1 is GTSNPN and CDR2 is SVGIG (reference sequence). The CDR3 totals 17 residues. The CDR3 DNA follows: TGTGCCTGGAGGGTAGCCGGGACTAGCGGAGTGTACAATGAGCAGTTCTTC. Its translation is CAWRVAGTSGVYNEQFF.

The gene calls are TRBV5-1 and TRBJ2-3; no clear D. Germline loops: CDR1 SGHRS, CDR2 YFSETQ. V was pared by 0 bases and J by 6 bases, with 5 bases between. This CDR3 is built from 12 residues. Here the CDR3 DNA reads TGCGCCAGCAGCTTGGGGGCTGATACGCAGTATTTT. This translates into CASSLGADTQYF.

The J gene is TRBJ1-5, the V gene TRBV19; TRBD1 might be the D (6 bases). The CDR3 is 14 residues long. V was clipped by 4 bases and J by 6 bases, with 13 bases between them. Germline CDR1 LNHDA, CDR2 SQIVND (reference sequence). The CDR3 here is CASSNAGEPQPQHF. CDR3 bases: TGTGCCAGTAGTAACGCAGGGGAACCTCAGCCCCAGCATTTT.

In its sample, this clone was seen once. V and J are TRBV10-3 and TRBJ2-1, with TRBD2 matching over 12 bases. The CDR3 is made up of 10 amino acids. Unmatched junction bases numbered 5, after V lost 11 bases and J lost 15 bases. CDR1 ENHRY and CDR2 SYGVKD come from the germline V gene. The CDR3 reads CAAGLAGLFF. In DNA form, the CDR3 reads TGTGCCGCCGGACTAGCGGGACTGTTCTTC.

The CDR3 sequence is CASSERRESPLHF. CDR3 nucleotide sequence: TGTGCCAGCAGTGAACGAAGGGAGTCACCCCTCCACTTT. This sequence joins TRBV6-1 and TRBJ1-6, with D hard to call. The germline V and J ends were trimmed by 2 bases and 10 bases, with 9 bases remaining between them. This CDR3 has 13 residues. CDR1 and CDR2 (germline): MNHNS, SASEGT.

The V call is TRBV11-2, the J call TRBJ2-2; D unresolved. Deletions cut 5 bases from V and 3 bases from J, with 13 bases between. CDR1 and CDR2 from the germline V gene are SGHAT and FQNNGV. The CDR3 is 15 amino acids. The CDR3 bases are TGTGCCAGCAGCACGTCAGGTTCAGACACCGGGGAGCTGTTTTTT. Its translation: CASSTSGSDTGELFF.

CDR3 loop: CASSSSSGRDEQYF. For the CDR3, the DNA is TGTGCCAGCAGTTCGTCCAGCGGGAGAGACGAGCAGTACTTC. The chain carries TRBV6-5 and TRBJ2-7; 8 nucleotides agree with TRBD2. Germline V gene data show CDR1 as MNHEY and CDR2 as SVGAGI. The CDR3 covers 14 residues. V lost 4 bases to trimming and J lost 5 bases; unmatched junction nucleotides: 7.

The chain couples TRBV19 to TRBJ2-7; TRBD1 aligns across 7 bases. The trim removed 3 bases at V and 5 bases at J, leaving 10 bases unmatched. The CDR3 sequence is 15 residues long. Germline loops: CDR1 LNHDA, CDR2 SQIVND (reference sequence). The CDR3 spells CASSIRRQGTDEQYF. In DNA form, the CDR3 reads TGTGCCAGTAGTATTAGGAGACAGGGTACCGACGAGCAGTACTTC. The full variable domain, with the rest looked up from reference TRBV19 and TRBJ2-7, is DGGITQSPKYLFRKEGQNVTLSCEQNLNHDAMYWYRQDPGQGLRLIYYSQIVNDFQKGDIAEGYSVSREKKESFPLTVTSAQKNPTAFYLCASSIRRQGTDEQYFGPGTRLTVT.

The genes are TRBV5-1 and TRBJ1-1, with 8 bases identical to TRBD1. Losses at the gene ends were 5 bases for V and 7 bases for J; bases not matched to a gene: 4. The V gene's germline CDR1 is SGHRS and CDR2 YFSETQ. This CDR3 has 12 residues. The CDR3 region has the DNA TGCGCCAGCAGAAGTGGGACAGGTGAAGCTTTCTTT. It yields the protein CASRSGTGEAFF.

This clone was seen only a few times. The genes are TRBV30 and TRBJ1-5, with a tentative D call TRBD1 (6 bases). Looked up from germline, CDR1 is GTSNPN and CDR2 is SVGIG (reference sequence). V lost 0 bases, J lost 2 bases, and 11 bases lay in between. This CDR3 is 15 amino acids long. CDR3 in amino acids: CAWSVQGLGNQPQHF. The CDR3 DNA is TGTGCCTGGAGTGTACAGGGATTAGGCAATCAGCCCCAGCATTTT.

The chain joins TRBV2 to TRBJ1-6; no firm D call. There are 15 residues in the CDR3. The ends were cut back, 1 base at V and 6 bases at J, with 10 bases in the middle. Germline V gene lookup returns CDR1 SNHLY and CDR2 FYNNEI. The CDR3 bases are TGTGCCAGCAGTGAAGTGGAGTTCCCTAATTCACCCCTCCACTTT. This translates into CASSEVEFPNSPLHF.

V and J are TRBV6-2 or TRBV6-3 and TRBJ2-1; TRBD2 agrees at 8 bases. Germline CDR1 and CDR2: MNHEY and SVGEGT. This CDR3 has 17 amino acids. With V trimmed by 4 bases and J by 7 bases, 15 bases remained unmatched. CDR3 protein: CASSSALAASRGNEQFF. In DNA form, the CDR3 reads TGTGCCAGCAGTTCCGCACTAGCGGCGAGCAGAGGGAATGAGCAGTTCTTC.

This clone was found once. This chain joins TRBV14 and TRBJ2-5; weak D call: TRBD1 (6 bases). The CDR3 is 15 residues long. With 5 bases removed from V and 5 bases from J, the gap between germline ends came to 18 bases. Germline CDR1 reads SGHDN; CDR2 reads FVKESK. The CDR3 is CASSGRDLRGETQYF. The CDR3 DNA sequence: TGTGCCAGCAGCGGACGGGACCTTAGGGGGGAGACCCAGTACTTC.

The chain couples TRBV9 to TRBJ1-1; no reliable D call. The V and J ends lost 0 bases and 0 bases respectively, with 6 bases between them. This CDR3 region has 14 residues. Germline V gene data show CDR1 as SGDLS and CDR2 as YYNGEE. CDR3 sequence reads: CASSVAGMNTEAFF. The CDR3 nucleotides are TGTGCCAGCAGCGTAGCCGGGATGAACACTGAAGCTTTCTTT.